This entry features one TCR beta chain sequence. The antigen is unknown. The data belong to a study of siplizumab effects on memory and regulatory T cells. Broader study findings: The alloresponse seemed to draw substantially on naive T cells, which appeared more diverse than memory cells.

This table comes from immunoSEQ multiplex PCR, and its TCRdb copy is limited to in-frame clones, with some not included. The sample records some 46,000 clones, 93% being singletons. CDR1 and CDR2 (germline): LNHDA, SQIVND (reference sequence). The V gene end was trimmed by 5 bases and the J gene end by 8 bases; junction bases not matched to a gene: 6. The CDR3 is 13 amino acids. The sequencing sample was made of CD8+ T cells sorted from blood. The sequence was collected from a human donor in good health. The rearrangement links TRBV19 to TRBJ2-1, with 7 bases fitting TRBD1. The CDR3, as DNA: TGTGCCAGTAGTGTCCCGGGACAGTATGAGCAGTTCTTC. Its translation: CASSVPGQYEQFF.